This TCR beta chain was sequenced during a study of radiation and T cells in renal cell carcinoma. Study at large: Nephrectomy followed 15 Gy stereotactic body radiation by 4 weeks.

Time point here: baseline pretreatment blood. The treatment here: 15 Gy SBRT to primary tumor, nephrectomy 4 weeks later. Radiation-treated patients gave blood at baseline, week 2 and week 4. Germline lookup yields CDR1 SGHDT and CDR2 YYEEEE. CDR3 length: 14 amino acids. Trimming removed 4 bases from V and 0 bases from J, with 7 bases in between. Profiling relied on immunoSEQ multiplex PCR, and the TCRdb table lists in-frame clones only, not all of them. Here the sample spans tens of thousands of clones, over 70% being singletons. Study-level findings and limits: Top tumor clonotypes rose in blood 2 weeks post-radiation, then contracted. Pretreatment tumor biopsies were lacking, so baseline clonotypes are unknown.

Details on this clone: Its antigen remains unidentified.

The sequence was obtained from a man between 60 and 75 years old with renal cell carcinoma. The chain uses TRBV5-6 and TRBJ1-4; the D gene is possibly TRBD1 (5 bases). The material sequenced was blood, taken from a patient whose treatment included radiotherapy and nephrectomy. CDR3 protein: CASSRGATNEKLFF. The CDR3, as DNA: TGTGCCAGCAGCCGAGGGGCAACTAATGAAAAACTGTTTTTT.